This entry describes one T cell receptor (beta chain). This sample is drawn from a study of T cell responses to AZD1222 COVID-19 vaccine. Method: immunoSEQ multiplex PCR; TCRdb's copy keeps in-frame clones and lacks some. The sample lists 80,000 to 90,000 clones, more than 75% occurring once. Germline V gene sequence: CDR1 SGHTA, CDR2 FQGNSA. V shed 5 bases and J 7 bases; nucleotides not matched to a gene: 9. The CDR3 loop spans 15 amino acids. The chain couples TRBV7-2 to TRBJ1-4; 8 positions match TRBD1. The TCR originated in an adult in good health. The specimen was peripheral blood, collected on day 0 of AZD1222 vaccination. The CDR3 is CASSARTGKSEKLFF. DNA of the CDR3: TGTGCCAGCAGCGCTCGGACAGGGAAGAGTGAAAAACTGTTTTTT.